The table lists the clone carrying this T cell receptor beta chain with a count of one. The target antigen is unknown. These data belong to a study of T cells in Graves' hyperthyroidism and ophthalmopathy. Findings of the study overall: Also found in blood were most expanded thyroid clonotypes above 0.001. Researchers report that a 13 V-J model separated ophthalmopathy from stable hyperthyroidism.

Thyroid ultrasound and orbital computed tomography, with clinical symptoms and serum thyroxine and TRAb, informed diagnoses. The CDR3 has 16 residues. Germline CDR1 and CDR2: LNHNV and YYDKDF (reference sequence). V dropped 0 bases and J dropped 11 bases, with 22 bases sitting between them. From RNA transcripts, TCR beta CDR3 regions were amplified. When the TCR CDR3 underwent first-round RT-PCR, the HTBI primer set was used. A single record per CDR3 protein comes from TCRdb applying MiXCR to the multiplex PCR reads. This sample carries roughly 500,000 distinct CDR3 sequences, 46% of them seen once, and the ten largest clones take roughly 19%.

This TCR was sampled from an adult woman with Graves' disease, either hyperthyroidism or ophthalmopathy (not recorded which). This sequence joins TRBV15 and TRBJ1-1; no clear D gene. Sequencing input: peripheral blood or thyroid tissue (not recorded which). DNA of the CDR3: TGTGCCACCAGCAGAGATTGGAATGCAGGCGGGGTTGACGCTTTCTTT. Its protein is CATSRDWNAGGVDAFF.